This record concerns one T cell receptor beta chain sequence. The source of the sample is a study of T cell responses to AZD1222 COVID-19 vaccine. J was trimmed by 5 bases and V by 6 bases; bases with no gene match: 6. This CDR3 has 15 amino acids. Germline CDR1 MDHEN, CDR2 SYDVKM. Repertoires were generated with immunoSEQ multiplex PCR, while TCRdb's copy carries only in-frame clones and drops some. Of some 92,000 clones listed, under 95% are singletons. The rearrangement uses TRBV28 and TRBJ1-6, with 8 positions matching TRBD1. The clonotype was recovered from an adult in good health. Sequenced material: peripheral blood, taken on day 0 of MenACWY control vaccination. CDR3 amino acids: CASRRQGMDNSPLHF. CDR3 nucleotide sequence: TGTGCCAGCAGGAGACAGGGGATGGATAATTCACCCCTCCACTTT.